The sequence of this TCR beta chain was determined in a study of T-cell reconstitution after alpha-beta-depleted transplantation in children. Study observations and caveats: Reportedly, only several hundred clones from non-depleted graft cells drove alpha-beta T-cell counts at about two months.

For TCRbeta, the library was prepared with unique molecular identifiers. TCRdb itself ran the PCR reads through MiXCR, one entry per CDR3 protein. The profile shows roughly 670,000 distinct CDR3 sequences, around 13% of them singletons. The CDR3 has 16 amino acids. Germline loops: CDR1 SEHNR, CDR2 FQNEAQ (reference sequence). Trimming cost V 5 bases and J 5 bases; bases outside gene matches: 11. As for this clonotype: Its specificity is not known.

The chain employs TRBV7-9 and TRBJ2-1; 8 bases agree with TRBD2. The receptor was derived from a girl between 2 and 10 years old with congenital amegakaryocytic thrombocytopenia, due to receive a stem cell transplant. The input for sequencing was PBMCs, taken before TCRalphabeta/CD19-depleted stem cell transplant. The CDR3 spells CASSLTSGGFNNEQFF. The CDR3 DNA sequence: TGTGCCAGCAGCCTCACGAGCGGGGGATTTAACAATGAGCAGTTCTTC.